One and the same sample provided the 4 T cell receptor beta chains below, sequenced in a study of blood T cell repertoires in COVID-19. Clones were read by immunoSEQ multiplex PCR, and TCRdb kept only the in-frame ones, dropping some. The data hold over 250,000 clones, with roughly 86% observed a single time. Sequencing was performed on PBMCs or T cells enriched from blood (not recorded which). The receptors originated from a woman aged 30 to 39 who had recovered from COVID-19.

V and J are TRBV11-2 and TRBJ2-1, with 15 bases identical to TRBD2. The CDR3 runs 16 residues. Germline CDR1 and CDR2: SGHAT and FQNNGV. V was pared by 6 bases and J by 1 base, with 1 base of the junction left unmatched. The CDR3 loop reads CASRGLAGGSYNEQFF. The DNA of the CDR3 is TGTGCCAGCAGGGGACTAGCGGGGGGATCCTACAATGAGCAGTTCTTC.

The rearrangement joins TRBV19 to TRBJ1-2; maybe TRBD1 (5 bases). Between the trimmed V and J ends, which lost 3 bases and 10 bases, there was a span of 15 bases. CDR1 and CDR2 (germline): LNHDA, SQIVND (reference sequence). The CDR3 length is 13 residues. The CDR3, as DNA: TGTGCCAGTAGTATCGGCAGGGTAATGGACTACACCTTC. This gives the protein CASSIGRVMDYTF. The full variable domain, completed using reference TRBV19 and TRBJ1-2, is DGGITQSPKYLFRKEGQNVTLSCEQNLNHDAMYWYRQDPGQGLRLIYYSQIVNDFQKGDIAEGYSVSREKKESFPLTVTSAQKNPTAFYLCASSIGRVMDYTFGSGTRLTVV.

V gene TRBV28 combines with J gene TRBJ1-4; the match to TRBD1 covers 10 bases. With V trimmed by 7 bases and J by 4 bases, 3 bases remained unmatched. CDR3 size: 14 residues. CDR1 and CDR2 from the germline V gene are MDHEN and SYDVKM. CDR3 in DNA: TGTGCCAGCACCCGGACAGGGGGTAATGAAAAACTGTTTTTT. Protein sequence: CASTRTGGNEKLFF.

This chain joins TRBV6-5 and TRBJ1-6; 9 nucleotides agree with TRBD1. CDR1 and CDR2 from the germline V gene are MNHEY and SVGAGI. J gave up 7 bases and V 6 bases, and 10 bases lay outside the gene matches. The CDR3 length is 16 residues. As DNA, the CDR3 is TGTGCCAGCAGCTACGGGACAGGGCAAGGGAATTCACCCCTCCACTTT. This translates into CASSYGTGQGNSPLHF.